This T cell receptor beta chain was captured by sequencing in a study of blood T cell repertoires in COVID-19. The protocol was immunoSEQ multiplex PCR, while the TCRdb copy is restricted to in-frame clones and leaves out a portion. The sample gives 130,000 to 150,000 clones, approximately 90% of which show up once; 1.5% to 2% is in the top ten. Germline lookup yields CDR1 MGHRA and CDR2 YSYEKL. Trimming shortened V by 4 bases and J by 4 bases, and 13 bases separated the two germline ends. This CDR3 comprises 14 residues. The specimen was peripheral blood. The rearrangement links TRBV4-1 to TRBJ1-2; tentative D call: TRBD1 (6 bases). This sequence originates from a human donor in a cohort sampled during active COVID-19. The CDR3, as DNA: TGCGCCAGCAGCCGGGCAGGGGCGAGCTATGGCTACACCTTC. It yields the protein CASSRAGASYGYTF.